The 16 T cell receptor beta chains listed next were all sequenced from one sample in a study of cytomegalovirus exposure and HLA in healthy donors. PCR used 60 Vbeta primers and 13 Jbeta primers. Libraries were prepared by immunoSEQ multiplex PCR; TCRdb keeps only in-frame clonotypes and omits some of them. The sample lists 120,000 or so clones; around 78% were seen once. Sequencing was done on a sample of PBMCs. The receptors originated from a man aged 18 to 30 in good health and CMV-seropositive.

The chain uses TRBV11-1 and TRBJ2-2, with D possibly TRBD1 on 6 matching bases. Germline lookup yields CDR1 SGHAT and CDR2 FQDESV (reference sequence). Trimming stripped 5 bases from V and 0 bases from J, with 16 bases between. The CDR3 sequence is 17 residues long. CDR3 amino acids: CASSLTRDTANTGELFF. CDR3 DNA: TGTGCCAGCAGCCTAACCCGGGACACTGCGAACACCGGGGAGCTGTTTTTT.

DNA for the CDR3: TGCGCCAGCAGCTTGTATCCCGGGAAGGATGGCTACACCTTC. The encoded protein is CASSLYPGKDGYTF. The chain joins TRBV5-1 to TRBJ1-2; D unresolved. There are 14 residues in the CDR3. The germline V and J ends were trimmed by 1 base and 6 bases, with 13 bases remaining between them. Germline V lookup: CDR1 SGHRS, CDR2 YFSETQ.

This clone was seen only once. The J gene is TRBJ2-2, the V gene TRBV19; 8 nucleotides agree with TRBD1. With V trimmed by 0 bases and J by 2 bases, 8 bases remained unmatched. The CDR3 consists of 18 residues. CDR1 is LNHDA and CDR2 is SQIVND in the germline V gene (reference sequence). The CDR3 protein is CASSIEDRVIPNTGELFF. The CDR3 coding sequence is TGTGCCAGTAGTATAGAGGACAGGGTGATCCCCAACACCGGGGAGCTGTTTTTT.

The sample holds a few counts of this clone. V usage is TRBV7-8 and J usage is TRBJ1-1; 9 bases match TRBD1. This CDR3 has 13 amino acids. CDR1 and CDR2 from the germline V gene are SGHVS and FQNEAQ. The J segment lost 6 bases and the V segment lost 5 bases, leaving 4 bases of the junction unmatched. DNA for the CDR3: TGTGCCAGCAGCCACGGACAGGGGCCTGAAGCTTTCTTT. Amino acid sequence: CASSHGQGPEAFF.

With regard to this clone: One end of the junction varies from germline; a read error may be responsible. The chain recombines TRBV6-5 with TRBJ1-1, with D uncertain. CDR1 MNHEY and CDR2 SVGAGI come from the germline V gene. CDR3 size: 13 residues. CDR3 sequence: CASSYREVTGAFF. The CDR3 nucleotides read TGTGCCAGCAGTTACCGGGAGGTAACTGGAGCTTTCTTT.

This rearrangement joins TRBV30 to TRBJ1-1; maybe TRBD1 (5 bases). This CDR3 spans 13 amino acids. The V end lost 0 bases, the J end lost 9 bases, and 14 bases lay between the germline ends. Germline assignment: CDR1 GTSNPN and CDR2 SVGIG (reference sequence). The CDR3 DNA is TGTGCCTGGAGTGTAGGAAGTGGGACTCAAGCTTTCTTT. It encodes CAWSVGSGTQAFF.

The table lists this clone with a few counts. The J gene is TRBJ1-4, the V gene TRBV6-4; 7 bases are shared with TRBD1. The V segment lost 7 bases and the J segment 4 bases; nucleotides outside the gene matches: 9. The CDR3 is made up of 15 amino acids. Germline CDR1 reads MRHNA; CDR2 reads SNTAGT. CDR3 protein: CASNHQGQYNEKLFF. DNA of the CDR3: TGTGCCAGCAACCATCAGGGACAGTATAATGAAAAACTGTTTTTT.

The chain links TRBV6-1 to TRBJ1-1; 7 bases fit TRBD1. The CDR3 consists of 15 residues. CDR1 and CDR2 (germline): MNHNS, SASEGT. The trim removed 4 bases at V and 5 bases at J, leaving 10 bases unmatched. The CDR3, as DNA: TGTGCCAGCAGTGCACCCTTGGGACAGATAACTGAAGCTTTCTTT. Protein sequence: CASSAPLGQITEAFF.

This rearrangement joins TRBV19 to TRBJ2-7, with 9 nucleotides matching TRBD1. V trimming: 3 bases; J trimming: 1 base; junction bases outside the gene matches: 4. The CDR3 contains 15 residues. Looked up from germline, CDR1 is LNHDA and CDR2 is SQIVND (reference sequence). The CDR3 bases are TGTGCCAGTAGTATCGGGACAGGGCTATCCTACGAGCAGTACTTC. Residues: CASSIGTGLSYEQYF.

A few counts support this clone. In nucleotides, the CDR3 is TGTGCCAGCAGCTCCACCGACAGATTGAACACTGAAGCTTTCTTT. It translates to CASSSTDRLNTEAFF. V and J are TRBV5-4 and TRBJ1-1; the D gene is possibly TRBD1 (5 bases). Germline CDR1 reads SGHNT; CDR2 reads YYREEE (reference sequence). The CDR3 length is 15 residues. The germline V and J ends were trimmed by 3 bases and 0 bases, with 12 bases remaining between them.

This rearrangement joins TRBV19 to TRBJ1-1; D unresolved. The V gene's germline CDR1 is LNHDA and CDR2 SQIVND (reference sequence). The ends were cut back, 5 bases at V and 8 bases at J, with 9 bases in the middle. This CDR3 comprises 11 residues. CDR3 bases: TGTGCCAGTAGTGGGTTCGGGGAAGCTTTCTTT. Protein: CASSGFGEAFF.

J is TRBJ2-2 and V is TRBV7-9, with no clear D. Germline loops: CDR1 SEHNR, CDR2 FQNEAQ (reference sequence). This CDR3 spans 12 amino acids. Deletions cut 1 base from V and 10 bases from J, with 7 bases between. The CDR3 region is CASSLGLSELFF. The CDR3 DNA reads TGTGCCAGCAGCTTAGGGCTTTCGGAGCTGTTTTTT.

V gene TRBV6-5 combines with J gene TRBJ1-6, with TRBD1 as a possible D gene (5 bases). This CDR3 contains 16 residues. CDR1 and CDR2 from the germline V gene are MNHEY and SVGAGI. Trimming took 0 bases from V and 6 from J, leaving 12 bases between them. CDR3 sequence (DNA): TGTGCCAGCAGTTACTCCCCGGGGGGTTTTAATTCACCCCTCCACTTT. This gives the protein CASSYSPGGFNSPLHF.

The V call is TRBV4-1, the J call TRBJ2-5; 7 nucleotides line up with TRBD1. This CDR3 comprises 15 residues. Losses at the gene ends were 5 bases for V and 2 bases for J; bases not matched to a gene: 8. Germline V lookup: CDR1 MGHRA, CDR2 YSYEKL. CDR3 DNA: TGCGCCAGCAGCTGGCGCTCAGGGGGACAAGAGACCCAGTACTTC. Residues: CASSWRSGGQETQYF.

This clone has just a few counts. The chain is built from TRBV19 and TRBJ2-2, with D perhaps TRBD2 (6 bases). This CDR3 is built from 16 residues. Germline CDR1 is LNHDA and CDR2 is SQIVND (reference sequence). Trimming took 2 bases from V and 5 from J, leaving 15 bases between them. In nucleotides, the CDR3 is TGTGCCAGTAGTATAACCGGCGGGGTTCTGACCGGGGAGCTGTTTTTT. Its translation is CASSITGGVLTGELFF.

This chain connects TRBV4-1 to TRBJ2-7; the D gene is possibly TRBD2 (6 bases). This CDR3 has 13 amino acids. V dropped 1 base and J dropped 7 bases, with 11 bases sitting between them. CDR1 and CDR2 from the germline V gene are MGHRA and YSYEKL. CDR3 sequence reads: CASSQGGGWEQYF. The DNA for the CDR3 is TGCGCCAGCAGCCAAGGCGGAGGGTGGGAGCAGTACTTC.